Listed below are T cell receptor beta chains from one sample, sequenced in a study of cytomegalovirus exposure and HLA in healthy donors. The repertoire was sequenced with immunoSEQ multiplex PCR; TCRdb's copy has only in-frame clones and lacks some. The repertoire holds some 180,000 clones, with over 65% as singletons. Source material: PBMCs. These TCRs come from a man younger than 30 in good health and CMV-seronegative. The CDR3 runs from the conserved cysteine through the conserved F or W. Each record gives: clone size, V gene, J gene, D gene, CDR3 protein, CDR3 DNA. The D gene is left open where the match is weak. Only some rows state a clone size, as once, few, many or a class for expanded clones.

clone size: NA; V gene: TRBV10-3; J gene: TRBJ1-2; D gene: TRBD1; CDR3 protein: CAISRDRGAYGYTF; CDR3 DNA: TGTGCCATCAGTCGGGACAGGGGTGCCTATGGCTACACCTTC
clone size: NA; V gene: TRBV5-1; J gene: TRBJ2-3; D gene: NA; CDR3 protein: CASSLRGLGTDTQYF; CDR3 DNA: TGCGCCAGCAGCTTGCGGGGACTCGGCACAGATACGCAGTATTTT
clone size: NA; V gene: TRBV19; J gene: TRBJ1-5; D gene: TRBD1; CDR3 protein: CASSIQGDAWHF; CDR3 DNA: TGTGCCAGTAGTATCCAGGGGGACGCATGGCATTTT
clone size: NA; V gene: TRBV13; J gene: TRBJ2-2; D gene: TRBD2; CDR3 protein: CASTSTLAGNTGELFF; CDR3 DNA: TGTGCCAGCACTTCCACCTTAGCGGGGAACACCGGGGAGCTGTTTTTT
clone size: NA; V gene: TRBV10-3; J gene: TRBJ2-3; D gene: NA; CDR3 protein: CAISDTDSENTDTQYF; CDR3 DNA: TGTGCCATCAGTGACACCGACTCCGAGAATACAGATACGCAGTATTTT
clone size: NA; V gene: TRBV5-4; J gene: TRBJ1-1; D gene: TRBD1; CDR3 protein: CASGRGGKDTEAFF; CDR3 DNA: TGTGCCAGCGGTCGAGGGGGCAAGGACACTGAAGCTTTCTTT
clone size: NA; V gene: TRBV11-2; J gene: TRBJ1-6; D gene: TRBD1; CDR3 protein: CASSAGTGGARYNSPLHF; CDR3 DNA: TGTGCCAGCAGCGCCGGGACAGGGGGCGCCCGCTATAATTCACCCCTCCACTTT
clone size: NA; V gene: TRBV5-4; J gene: TRBJ2-5; D gene: TRBD2; CDR3 protein: CASSSGTSGIRETQYF; CDR3 DNA: TGTGCCAGCAGCTCCGGGACTAGCGGGATCAGAGAGACCCAGTACTTC
clone size: few; V gene: TRBV5-4; J gene: TRBJ1-2; D gene: NA; CDR3 protein: CASSLVGREHGYTF; CDR3 DNA: TGTGCCAGCAGCTTGGTGGGGCGGGAACATGGCTACACCTTC
clone size: few; V gene: TRBV14; J gene: TRBJ2-3; D gene: NA; CDR3 protein: CASGGLSTDTQYF; CDR3 DNA: TGTGCCAGCGGTGGACTGAGCACAGATACGCAGTATTTT
clone size: NA; V gene: TRBV4-1; J gene: TRBJ1-2; D gene: NA; CDR3 protein: CASSPTIAYGYTF; CDR3 DNA: TGCGCCAGCAGCCCCACTATCGCTTATGGCTACACCTTC
clone size: NA; V gene: TRBV6-4; J gene: TRBJ2-3; D gene: NA; CDR3 protein: CASSGVADLTDTQYF; CDR3 DNA: TGTGCCAGCAGTGGGGTAGCTGACCTCACAGATACGCAGTATTTT
clone size: NA; V gene: TRBV6-5; J gene: TRBJ1-5; D gene: NA; CDR3 protein: CASSYSMAGKQPQHF; CDR3 DNA: TGTGCCAGCAGTTACTCGATGGCAGGGAAACAGCCCCAGCATTTT